The clone carrying this T cell receptor (beta chain) has more than one count but fewer than ten. Its antigen is not known. This record comes from a study of cytomegalovirus exposure and HLA in healthy donors. Notes on the study in general: A few of the chains that were CMV-associated were confirmed in vitro to be specific for CMV antigens. The study put some 150 TCR beta chains on its list as cytomegalovirus-associated.

Sequencing used immunoSEQ multiplex PCR; TCRdb keeps in-frame clones, though not all of them. Of some 150,000 clones in the sample, roughly 92% were seen once. Sequences were obtained from PBMCs. The receptor was isolated from a young man in good health and CMV-seronegative.

The CDR3 sequence: CSVASQGGTEAFF. CDR3 DNA: TGCAGCGTTGCGTCCCAGGGTGGCACTGAAGCTTTCTTT. The genes are TRBV29-1 and TRBJ1-1; possible D gene TRBD1, 5 bases. CDR1 is SQVTM, CDR2 ANQGSEA, per germline. This CDR3 is built from 13 residues. Trimming stripped 4 bases from V and 4 bases from J, with 13 bases between.